The clone carrying this T cell receptor (beta chain) was recorded only once. The length of the CDR3 is 13 residues. The junction had 4 bases not matched to a gene; V was cut back by 2 bases and J by 8 bases. Germline V gene lookup returns CDR1 MDHEN and CDR2 SYDVKM. The sample is drawn from a study of shared clonotypes between healthy human individuals. As originally analysed: Quality scores were absent from the junction-only immunoSEQ sequences, so filtering differed. Some clones are missing from TCRdb's copy, which holds only in-frame ones; the method was immunoSEQ multiplex PCR. That table supplies the V and J calls and clone size; D and trimming were determined from the DNA. The sample has about 2 million clones, around 95% seen once.

Sequencing was carried out using naive CD4+ T cells sorted from blood. Subset: CD45RA+ positively selected. The source of this sequence is a man aged 18-30 years in good health. The chain employs TRBV28 and TRBJ1-2, with 8 bases aligning to TRBD1. CDR3 region: CASSLDRGRGYTF. For the CDR3, the DNA is TGTGCCAGCAGTTTAGACAGGGGAAGGGGCTACACCTTC.